This T cell receptor (beta chain) was identified in a study of T cells expressing NK-cell markers. The study's findings and limits: Leadership of the CD3+CD56-NKG2C+ fraction also belonged to these clonotypes in a few donors.

Worth noting for this clonotype: Its antigen remains unidentified.

TCRdb re-analyzed the 5' RACE reads; it lists each CDR3 protein once, without DNA. The table counts 440,000 or so distinct CDR3 sequences; 6% to 9.5% lies in the top ten. The length of the CDR3 is 15 residues. The germline gives CDR1 MNHEY, CDR2 SMNVEV (reference sequence). Sequenced: blood T cells: a sorted CD56 or NKG2C T cell subset, CD4+ or CD8+ T cells, or bulk PBMC T cells (not recorded which). The clonotype originates from a woman between 18 and 69 years old in good health. This chain joins TRBV27 and TRBJ2-3; TCRdb outputs TRBD2, but without DNA this stays unchecked. CDR3: CASSWEETSTDTQYF.